This TCR beta chain was sequenced during a study of cytomegalovirus exposure and HLA in healthy donors. The CDR3 spans 15 residues. Germline trimming cut 2 bases from V and 3 bases from J; bases unmatched to any gene: 5. Germline values: CDR1 GTSNPN, CDR2 SVGIG (reference sequence). Turning to this clone: Its antigen remains unknown.

Study results and limitations: Of the V segments, some could not be distinguished, including TRBV6-2 and TRBV6-3, and were excluded.

In the PCR, 60 Vbeta and 13 Jbeta primers were used. Profiled with immunoSEQ multiplex PCR; TCRdb holds only in-frame clones, not every one. The profile covers about 98,000 clones, with over 60% appearing a single time and approximately 8.4% taken by the ten largest. The receptor's source is a human donor in good health. Material for sequencing was PBMCs. The chain uses TRBV30 and TRBJ1-3; 9 nucleotides align to TRBD1. CDR3 in amino acids: CAWSPGQGYGNTIYF. CDR3 DNA sequence: TGTGCCTGGAGTCCGGGACAGGGTTATGGAAACACCATATATTTT.